This TCR beta chain appears in the sequencing data of a study of blood T cell repertoires in COVID-19. Study summary: The United States, Italy and Spain were the sources of the acute and convalescent COVID-19 samples.

The protocol was immunoSEQ multiplex PCR, while the TCRdb copy is restricted to in-frame clones and leaves out a portion. Of around 270,000 clones in the sample, roughly 84% were seen once. This clone was picked up a small number of times. The germline V gene has CDR1 SGHTA and CDR2 FQGNSA. This CDR3 has 15 amino acids. The V end was cut by 5 bases, the J end by 4 bases, with 12 bases between. This TCR was sampled from a woman between 40 and 50 years old who had recovered from COVID-19. This sequence joins TRBV7-2 and TRBJ1-6, with no clear D. The specimen sequenced was peripheral blood. The CDR3 sequence: CASSQIGGYNSPLHF. The DNA of the CDR3 is TGTGCCAGCAGCCAGATAGGAGGATATAATTCACCCCTCCACTTT.